Listed below are T cell receptor beta chains from one sample, sequenced in a study of T cells in localized non-small cell lung cancer. Here immunoSEQ multiplex PCR was the method, and the copy in TCRdb shows in-frame clones only, minus some. The sample records about 27,000 clones, 90% being singletons. The starting material was peripheral blood, obtained before any cancer treatment. The receptors stem from a woman aged 40-69 years with stage I lung adenocarcinoma. Each CDR3 is given with its conserved first and last residue.

v_call	j_call	cdr3_aa
TRBV27	TRBJ2-5	CASSSKPGRLARETQYF
TRBV5-4	TRBJ1-5	CASSLQPNQPQHF
TRBV7-3	TRBJ2-1	CASSLRGSPTSGSHNEQFF
TRBV30	TRBJ1-6	CAWRTLGILGSYNSPLHF
TRBV5-1	TRBJ2-7	CASSLQGAAVDEQYF
TRBV5-4	TRBJ2-3	CASSRTSGRADSDTQYF
TRBV5-5	TRBJ1-2	CASSLSTDYGYTF
TRBV5-1	TRBJ2-7	CASSSGGGITYEQYF
TRBV19	TRBJ1-4	CASRLATGTNEKLFF
TRBV19	TRBJ1-1	CASSIGDGINTEAFF